Reported below is one T cell receptor beta chain. The antigen is not known. Here immunoSEQ multiplex PCR was the method, and the copy in TCRdb shows in-frame clones only, minus some. Seen here are about 550,000 clones, roughly 96% observed once, and the top ten hold 0.11%. The CDR3 totals 15 residues. The V and J ends lost 4 bases and 3 bases respectively, with 17 bases between them. The germline CDR1 and CDR2 sequences are SGDLS and YYNGEE. Terminally differentiated effector memory CD45RA+ cells were excluded by CCR7 positive selection of CD45RO-negative cells. This entry is derived from a study of shared clonotypes between healthy human individuals. Points from the study as a whole: Donors were few, which limited the genetic and exposure-history diversity represented.

The material sequenced was naive CD8+ T cells sorted from blood. This rearrangement joins TRBV9 to TRBJ2-7, with D maybe TRBD2 (7 bases). The receptor was isolated from a woman in her twenties or thirties in good health. CDR3: CASSSAGAPGYEQYF. The CDR3 region has the DNA TGTGCCAGCAGCTCCGCGGGGGCCCCAGGCTACGAGCAGTACTTC.